This entry describes one TCR beta chain. The data were obtained in a study of blood T cell repertoires in COVID-19. Methods used by the authors: Counts of nucleated cells, estimated from reference gene primer amplification, were obtained. The protocol was immunoSEQ multiplex PCR, while the TCRdb copy is restricted to in-frame clones and leaves out a portion. The V and J calls and clone size come from that table; D and trimming were worked out from the DNA. The repertoire has approximately 280,000 clones, 89% of them found once; the top ten carry around 12%. The source material was peripheral blood. The source of this sequence is a woman aged 60-75 years with acute or convalescent COVID-19.

The DNA for the CDR3 is TGTGCCAGCAGCTTAGACAGGGCAGCGGGGGGCTACACCTTC. Translating it yields CASSLDRAAGGYTF. The chain recombines TRBV7-2 with TRBJ1-2; perhaps TRBD1 as D (6 bases). V lost 1 base to trimming and J lost 8 bases, with 14 bases between them. The CDR3 length is 14 residues. The V gene's germline CDR1 is SGHTA and CDR2 FQGNSA.